Here is one TCR beta chain with its context. Clones were read by immunoSEQ multiplex PCR, and TCRdb kept only the in-frame ones, dropping some. Of just over 2,000,000 clones listed, about 95% are singletons. The data derive from a study of shared clonotypes between healthy human individuals. Positive CCR7 selection of CD45RO-negative cells yielded the naive CD8 cells, and terminally differentiated effector memory CD45RA+ cells were excluded. The V gene's germline CDR1 is SGDLS and CDR2 YYNGEE. Trimming shortened V by 3 bases and J by 2 bases, and 17 bases separated the two germline ends. The length of the CDR3 is 16 residues.

This clonotype was sampled from a man younger than 30 in good health. The sequenced sample was naive CD8+ T cells sorted from blood. The gene calls are TRBV9 and TRBJ2-5; maybe TRBD1 (5 bases). CDR3 bases: TGTGCCAGCAGCGGAGGCGAGACAGACATACAAGAGACCCAGTACTTC. Its translation is CASSGGETDIQETQYF. Full variable domain (missing parts from reference TRBV9 and TRBJ2-5): DSGVTQTPKHLITATGQRVTLRCSPRSGDLSVYWYQQSLDQGLQFLIQYYNGEERAKGNILERFSAQQFPDLHSELNLSSLELGDSALYFCASSGGETDIQETQYFGPGTRLLVL.